This TCR beta chain originates from a study of blood T cell repertoires in COVID-19. As for the study in general: The United States, Italy and Spain were the sources of the acute and convalescent COVID-19 samples. PBMCs, B-cell-depleted T cells, or T cells provided the cDNA or gDNA that made up the material.

Measured with immunoSEQ multiplex PCR; TCRdb has only the in-frame clones, and not every one. The data hold 70,000 to 75,000 clones, with about 88% observed a single time. Per germline, CDR1 MNHNS and CDR2 SASEGT. The junction had 3 bases not matched to a gene; V was cut back by 1 base and J by 4 bases. This CDR3 is 16 amino acids long. The sample taken for sequencing was peripheral blood. This TCR derives from a human donor in a cohort sampled during active COVID-19. The chain has TRBV6-1 and TRBJ2-1; 11 nucleotides line up with TRBD1. CDR3 sequence (DNA): TGTGCCAGCAGTGAAGGGACAGGGGGCCCTTACAATGAGCAGTTCTTC. The encoded protein is CASSEGTGGPYNEQFF.